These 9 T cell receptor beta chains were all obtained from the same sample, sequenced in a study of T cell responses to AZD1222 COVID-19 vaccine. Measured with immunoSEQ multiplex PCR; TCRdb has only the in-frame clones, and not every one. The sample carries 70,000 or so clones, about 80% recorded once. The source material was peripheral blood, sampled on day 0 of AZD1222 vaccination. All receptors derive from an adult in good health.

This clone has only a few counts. CDR3 amino acids: CASGFRNTEAFF. As DNA, the CDR3 is TGTGCTAGTGGTTTCAGGAACACTGAAGCTTTCTTT. The chain combines TRBV12-5 with TRBJ1-1, with D hard to call. CDR1 is LGHNT and CDR2 is FRNRAP in the germline V gene. There are 12 residues in the CDR3. The V end lost 3 bases, the J end lost 1 base, and 3 bases lay between the germline ends.

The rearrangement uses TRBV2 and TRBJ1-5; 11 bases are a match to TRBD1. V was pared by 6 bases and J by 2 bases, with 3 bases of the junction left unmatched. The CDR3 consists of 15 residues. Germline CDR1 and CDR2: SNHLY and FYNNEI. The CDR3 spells CASRDRGLGNQPQHF. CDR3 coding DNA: TGTGCCAGCAGGGACAGGGGGCTGGGCAATCAGCCCCAGCATTTT.

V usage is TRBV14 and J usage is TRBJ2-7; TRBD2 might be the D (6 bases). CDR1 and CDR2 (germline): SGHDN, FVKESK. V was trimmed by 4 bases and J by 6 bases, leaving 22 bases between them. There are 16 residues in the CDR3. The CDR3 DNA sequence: TGTGCCAGCAGCCCCCACGGGGGAGGAGGGGTAGGCGAGCAGTACTTC. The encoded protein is CASSPHGGGGVGEQYF.

CDR3 protein: CASSVTGNSNQPQHF. CDR3 in DNA: TGTGCCAGCAGTGTAACGGGAAATAGCAATCAGCCCCAGCATTTT. The genes are TRBV2 and TRBJ1-5; no clear D. V was shortened by 4 bases and J by 0 bases, with 10 bases between the two germline ends. Germline assignment: CDR1 SNHLY and CDR2 FYNNEI. This CDR3 spans 15 amino acids.

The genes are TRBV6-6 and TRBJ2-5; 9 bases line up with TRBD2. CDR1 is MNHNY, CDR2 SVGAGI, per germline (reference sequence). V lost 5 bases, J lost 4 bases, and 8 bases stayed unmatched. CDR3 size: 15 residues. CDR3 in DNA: TGTGCCAGCAGTCGGACTAGCGCGCTCTCAGAGACCCAGTACTTC. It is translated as CASSRTSALSETQYF.

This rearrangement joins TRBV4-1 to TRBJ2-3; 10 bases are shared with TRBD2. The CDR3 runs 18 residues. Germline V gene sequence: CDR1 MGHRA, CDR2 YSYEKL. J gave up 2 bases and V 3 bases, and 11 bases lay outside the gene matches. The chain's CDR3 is CASSQGGAGGLVTDTQYF. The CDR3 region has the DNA TGCGCCAGCAGCCAGGGGGGAGCGGGGGGGCTTGTCACAGATACGCAGTATTTT.

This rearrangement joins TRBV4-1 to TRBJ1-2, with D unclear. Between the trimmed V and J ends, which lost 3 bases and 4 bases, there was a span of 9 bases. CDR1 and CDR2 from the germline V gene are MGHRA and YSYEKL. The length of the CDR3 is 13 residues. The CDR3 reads CASSHGRTYGYTF. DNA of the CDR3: TGCGCCAGCAGCCACGGACGTACCTATGGCTACACCTTC.

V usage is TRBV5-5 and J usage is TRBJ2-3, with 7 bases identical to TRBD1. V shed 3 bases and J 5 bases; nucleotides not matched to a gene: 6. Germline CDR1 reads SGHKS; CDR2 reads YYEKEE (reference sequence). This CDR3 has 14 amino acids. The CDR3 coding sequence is TGTGCCAGCAGCTCCCAGACAGGGCAAGATACGCAGTATTTT. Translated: CASSSQTGQDTQYF. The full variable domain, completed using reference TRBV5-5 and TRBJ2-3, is DAGVTQSPTHLIKTRGQQVTLRCSPISGHKSVSWYQQVLGQGPQFIFQYYEKEERGRGNFPDRFSARQFPNYSSELNVNALLLGDSALYLCASSSQTGQDTQYFGPGTRLTVL.

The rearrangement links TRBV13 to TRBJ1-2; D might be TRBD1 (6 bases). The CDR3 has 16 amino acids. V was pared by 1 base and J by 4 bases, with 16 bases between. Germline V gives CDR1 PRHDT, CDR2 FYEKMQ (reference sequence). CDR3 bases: TGTGCCAGCAGCTTAGAGCGTTACAGGGATCGCTATGGCTACACCTTC. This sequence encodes CASSLERYRDRYGYTF.